The TCR beta chain described here comes from a study of blood T cell repertoires in COVID-19. Study-wide background: In each case, the material was cDNA or gDNA derived from T cells, B-cell-depleted T cells, or PBMCs.

V was shortened by 5 bases and J by 6 bases, with 17 bases between the two germline ends. Germline V gives CDR1 SEHNR, CDR2 FQNEAQ (reference sequence). This CDR3 has 16 amino acids. As processed by the authors: Reference gene primer amplification gave nucleated cell count estimates. Profiled with immunoSEQ multiplex PCR; TCRdb holds only in-frame clones, not every one. V, J and clone size reflect that table, while D and trimming were determined from the DNA. The repertoire holds a few hundred thousand clones, around 80% seen once, with 20% in the top ten. Sequencing was performed on peripheral blood. J is TRBJ2-6 and V is TRBV7-9, with D possibly matching TRBD1 (6 bases). The origin of this receptor is a man aged 25 to 45 with active or convalescent COVID-19. This chain's CDR3 is CASSLIGGGQANVLTF. The CDR3, as DNA: TGTGCCAGCAGCCTCATTGGGGGCGGCCAGGCCAACGTCCTGACTTTC.